This T cell receptor (beta chain) is from a study of blood T cell repertoires in COVID-19. Study-wide context: Samples came from the United States, Italy and Spain, spanning acute and convalescent COVID-19.

The method was immunoSEQ multiplex PCR; TCRdb's version includes in-frame clones alone and lacks a portion of them. The sample carries just over 150,000 clones, 85% to 90% recorded once. The CDR3 extends over 19 amino acids. In germline, CDR1 is MNHEY, CDR2 SVGEGT. Trimming pared 0 bases from V and 3 bases from J, leaving 21 bases between. Sequencing was carried out using PBMCs or T cells enriched from blood (not recorded which). This receptor was identified in a woman aged 50 to 60 who had recovered from COVID-19. The J gene is TRBJ1-5, the V gene TRBV6-2 or TRBV6-3; D perhaps matches TRBD1 (6 bases). CDR3 nucleotides: TGTGCCAGCAGTTACTCCGGAACAGGGTTTCAAGTTAACAATCAGCCCCAGCATTTT. Translation: CASSYSGTGFQVNNQPQHF.